The 9 T cell receptor beta chains below all came from one sample that was sequenced in a study of OX40 agonist ivuxolimab in advanced cancers. TCRdb's copy holds only in-frame clones and misses some; the assay was immunoSEQ multiplex PCR. The repertoire includes some 26,000 clones, 70% to 90% of them detected once, and about a quarter sits in the top ten. The source material was CD4+ or CD8+ T cells sorted from blood, sampled in a trial of the OX40 agonist ivuxolimab. The receptors derive from an adult with an advanced solid tumor such as melanoma, head and neck, liver or kidney cancer.

V usage is TRBV5-3 and J usage is TRBJ1-2; D ambiguous. TRBV5-3 is labeled an ORF, and its function is uncertain. The V and J ends lost 5 bases and 6 bases respectively, with 8 bases between them. This CDR3 is built from 11 residues. The CDR3 nucleotides read TGTGCCAGAAGATTCAGAAATGGCTACACCTTC. Translated, it gives CARRFRNGYTF.

The chain employs TRBV2 and TRBJ2-5, with 13 bases that match TRBD2. Per germline, CDR1 SNHLY and CDR2 FYNNEI. The CDR3 covers 17 residues. The J segment lost 1 base and the V segment lost 7 bases, leaving 9 bases of the junction unmatched. CDR3 sequence (DNA): TGTGCCAGCACCGGATGGGGGACTAGCGGGGTCCAAGAGACCCAGTACTTC. Protein: CASTGWGTSGVQETQYF.

The J gene is TRBJ2-1, the V gene TRBV5-6, with unresolved D. CDR3 length equals 14 residues. Trimming cost V 0 bases and J 10 bases, with 14 bases left between them. CDR1 SGHDT and CDR2 YYEEEE come from the germline V gene. The CDR3 spells CASSLGLGGPEQFF. CDR3 coding DNA: TGTGCCAGCAGCTTGGGACTGGGTGGGCCCGAGCAGTTCTTC.

In its sample, this clone is medium-sized. V gene TRBV5-1 combines with J gene TRBJ2-7; 10 positions match TRBD1. Germline assignment: CDR1 SGHRS and CDR2 YFSETQ. The CDR3 sequence is 16 residues long. V trimming: 2 bases; J trimming: 0 bases; junction bases outside the gene matches: 5. The CDR3 reads CASSLLGQGISYEQYF. CDR3 in DNA: TGCGCCAGCAGCTTACTGGGACAGGGGATCTCCTACGAGCAGTACTTC.

The rearrangement joins TRBV27 to TRBJ2-7; 7 positions agree with TRBD1. This CDR3 region has 17 residues. J gave up 4 bases and V 5 bases, and 17 bases lay outside the gene matches. Germline V lookup: CDR1 MNHEY, CDR2 SMNVEV (reference sequence). The CDR3: CASSPRGPGQLDYEQYF. Written as DNA, the CDR3 is TGTGCCAGCAGTCCCCGTGGACCGGGACAGCTTGATTACGAGCAGTACTTC.

This chain joins TRBV30 and TRBJ1-2, with D unresolved. V was cut by 2 bases and J by 3 bases, with 10 bases left in between. The CDR3 sequence is 13 residues long. Per the germline V gene, CDR1 is GTSNPN and CDR2 is SVGIG (reference sequence). The CDR3 is CAWSLGMDYGYTF. CDR3 DNA sequence: TGTGCCTGGAGTCTAGGGATGGACTATGGCTACACCTTC.

The chain carries TRBV27 and TRBJ1-6, with D tentatively TRBD1 (6 bases). Germline-derived CDR1 and CDR2 are MNHEY and SMNVEV (reference sequence). Trimming pared 7 bases from V and 2 bases from J, leaving 12 bases between. The CDR3 covers 15 residues. The chain's CDR3 is CASTPGAPYNSPLHF. The CDR3 DNA sequence: TGTGCCAGCACCCCGGGGGCGCCCTATAATTCACCCCTCCACTTT.

The chain uses TRBV7-7 and TRBJ2-5; D remains unclear. The V and J ends lost 7 bases and 5 bases respectively, with 14 bases between them. CDR3 length equals 13 residues. The germline gives CDR1 SSHAT, CDR2 FNYEAQ (reference sequence). The CDR3 DNA sequence: TGTGCCAGCACCAGTCAAGGGTGGGAGACCCAGTACTTC. It translates to CASTSQGWETQYF.

V is TRBV19 and J is TRBJ2-5; D not certain. V was shortened by 7 bases and J by 4 bases, with 7 bases between the two germline ends. In germline, CDR1 is LNHDA, CDR2 SQIVND (reference sequence). This CDR3 spans 11 amino acids. Here the CDR3 reads CASISGETQYF. The DNA for the CDR3 is TGTGCCAGTATTTCTGGAGAGACCCAGTACTTC.